The 23 T cell receptor beta chains below all came from one sample that was sequenced in a study of blood T cells in healthy people across ages. A second PCR, run for about 7 to 11 cycles, used a sample-barcoded 5' primer plus a J-beta primer mix. TCRdb redid the calling of the 5' RACE reads with MiXCR, one entry per CDR3 protein. This repertoire shows about 1.1 million distinct CDR3 sequences, approximately 38% found once; its top ten account for about an eighth. Material for sequencing was blood. These receptors came from a man aged 18 to 30 in good health.

The chain has TRBV6-2 or TRBV6-3 and TRBJ2-1; a possible D gene is TRBD2 (6 bases). The J call may be mistaken, given a closer DNA end match to TRBJ2-7. CDR3 length: 15 amino acids. Germline-derived CDR1 and CDR2 are MNHEY and SVGEGT. CDR3 loop: CASSRAGRIYNEQYF. Written as DNA, the CDR3 is TGTGCCAGCAGTAGAGCAGGGAGGATCTACAATGAGCAGTACTTC.

V gene TRBV20-1 combines with J gene TRBJ2-3; either TRBD1 or TRBD2 may fit D (7 bases each). There are 12 residues in the CDR3. Germline lookup yields CDR1 DFQATT and CDR2 SNEGSKA (reference sequence). V shed 3 bases and J shed 6 bases, with 10 bases lying between them. CDR3 DNA sequence: TGCAGTGCTAGCAGGGGGGGGGATACGCAGTATTTT. The encoded protein is CSASRGGDTQYF.

This chain joins TRBV25-1 and TRBJ2-2; 8 bases agree with TRBD1. The length of the CDR3 is 16 residues. Germline V lookup: CDR1 MGHDK, CDR2 SYGVNS. Losses at the gene ends were 7 bases for V and 3 bases for J; bases not matched to a gene: 10. Here the CDR3 DNA reads TGTGCCAGCATAGGACAGGGATCATGGTACACCGGGGAGCTGTTTTTT. Translation gives CASIGQGSWYTGELFF.

This chain joins TRBV5-1 and TRBJ2-2, with D tentatively TRBD2 (6 bases). The CDR3 loop spans 16 amino acids. CDR1 is SGHRS and CDR2 is YFSETQ in the germline V gene. Trimming left V 1 base short and J 1 base short, with 11 bases between. The CDR3 protein is CASSLLTAGNTGELFF. The CDR3 nucleotides are TGCGCCAGCAGCTTGCTGACAGCGGGGAACACCGGGGAGCTGTTTTTT.

The rearrangement links TRBV5-1 to TRBJ2-7; TRBD1 aligns across 7 bases. CDR1 SGHRS and CDR2 YFSETQ come from the germline V gene. Trimming took 7 bases from V and 2 from J; bases not matched to a gene: 12. The length of the CDR3 is 15 residues. In DNA form, the CDR3 reads TGCGCCAGCTTCCTTTCCGGGACAGAGACCTACGAGCAGTACTTC. Residues: CASFLSGTETYEQYF.

The chain links TRBV20-1 to TRBJ1-1; a weak D match, TRBD1 (6 bases). The CDR3 is made up of 14 amino acids. V gave up 2 bases and J gave up 1 base, with 11 bases separating them. Germline CDR1 is DFQATT and CDR2 is SNEGSKA (reference sequence). The CDR3 sequence: CSARHGGTNTEAFF. DNA of the CDR3: TGCAGTGCTAGACATGGGGGCACGAACACTGAAGCTTTCTTT.

This chain links TRBV4-1 with TRBJ2-2; D not resolved. The ends were cut back, 3 bases at V and 5 bases at J, with 10 bases in the middle. CDR3 length: 14 amino acids. Germline CDR1 is MGHRA and CDR2 is YSYEKL. CDR3 loop: CASSHTGLTGELFF. The CDR3 DNA is TGCGCCAGCAGCCATACCGGTTTGACCGGGGAGCTGTTTTTT.

The chain links TRBV10-3 to TRBJ2-1; D is undetermined. The DNA end is more similar to TRBJ2-7, so the J call may be wrong. The CDR3 length is 15 residues. Germline assignment: CDR1 ENHRY and CDR2 SYGVKD. Here the CDR3 DNA reads TGTGCCATCAGTGGACCGGGTACCTCCTACAATGAGCAGTACTTC. Protein product: CAISGPGTSYNEQYF.

There are a few counts of this clonotype. The chain combines TRBV7-6 with TRBJ1-1; D is uncertain. CDR3 size: 16 residues. Germline lookup yields CDR1 SGHVS and CDR2 FNYEAQ. V lost 1 base to trimming and J lost 2 bases, with 14 bases between them. The DNA for the CDR3 is TGTGCCAGCAGCTTAGGCCCGAGACGAATTAACACTGAAGCTTTCTTT. Translation gives CASSLGPRRINTEAFF.

This sequence joins TRBV4-3 and TRBJ2-5, with 8 bases identical to TRBD2. There are 17 residues in the CDR3. Trimming cost V 2 bases and J 5 bases; bases outside gene matches: 13. The V gene's germline CDR1 is LGHNA and CDR2 YSLEER. Here the CDR3 DNA reads TGCGCCAGCAGCCAAAGTCCCCTAGCGGGCCCTGGGGAGACCCAGTACTTC. Translation: CASSQSPLAGPGETQYF.

This clonotype occurred a few times. This sequence joins TRBV12-5 and TRBJ2-7; perhaps TRBD1 as D (5 bases). Trimming left V 1 base short and J 2 bases short, with 21 bases between. CDR1 and CDR2 (germline): LGHNT, FRNRAP. The CDR3 contains 18 residues. The CDR3 region is CASGLARKDDSDPYEQYF. The CDR3 region has the DNA TGTGCTAGTGGTTTGGCCCGAAAAGATGACAGTGACCCCTACGAGCAGTACTTC.

The rearrangement joins TRBV20-1 to TRBJ2-5; possible D gene TRBD1, 6 bases. The CDR3 extends over 14 amino acids. V was trimmed by 5 bases and J by 11 bases, leaving 24 bases between them. Germline V gene lookup returns CDR1 DFQATT and CDR2 SNEGSKA (reference sequence). The CDR3 coding sequence is TGCAGTGCTGTGACAGGCCAGGGAAACAATGAGCAGTACTTC. This gives the protein CSAVTGQGNNEQYF.

This clonotype was observed a few times. The chain uses TRBV20-1 and TRBJ1-2; no firm D call. This CDR3 region has 13 residues. CDR1 and CDR2 from the germline V gene are DFQATT and SNEGSKA (reference sequence). Trimming took 0 bases from V and 8 from J, leaving 13 bases between them. The CDR3 sequence is CSARDRGIGGYTF. CDR3 bases: TGCAGTGCTAGAGATCGGGGTATTGGCGGCTACACCTTC.

The chain joins TRBV5-1 to TRBJ2-1; 10 nucleotides align to TRBD2. Germline CDR1 SGHRS, CDR2 YFSETQ. This CDR3 is built from 17 residues. Losses at the gene ends were 4 bases for V and 6 bases for J; bases not matched to a gene: 13. For the CDR3, the DNA is TGCGCCAGCAGCCCAACATTAGCGGGGGGCCCATGCAATGAGCAGTTCTTC. It specifies CASSPTLAGGPCNEQFF.

This clonotype was found a few times. V is TRBV28 and J is TRBJ2-7; D gene uncertain. Germline CDR1 reads MDHEN; CDR2 reads SYDVKM. The CDR3 has 14 residues. The V end was cut by 4 bases, the J end by 5 bases, with 15 bases between. CDR3: CASSSRRALNEQYF. The CDR3 nucleotides are TGTGCCAGCAGTTCCCGCAGAGCTCTGAACGAGCAGTACTTC. Complete variable domain (other parts from reference TRBV28 and TRBJ2-7): DVKVTQSSRYLVKRTGEKVFLECVQDMDHENMFWYRQDPGLGLRLIYFSYDVKMKEKGDIPEGYSVSREKKERFSLILESASTNQTSMYLCASSSRRALNEQYFGPGTRLTVT.

The chain combines TRBV20-1 with TRBJ1-1; D is possibly TRBD1 (5 bases). The CDR3 totals 14 residues. The germline V and J ends were trimmed by 5 bases and 3 bases, with 16 bases remaining between them. Germline values: CDR1 DFQATT, CDR2 SNEGSKA (reference sequence). CDR3 DNA sequence: TGCAGTGCTGACCCCCTGGTGGGGGACACTGAAGCTTTCTTT. Its protein is CSADPLVGDTEAFF.

The genes are TRBV19 and TRBJ1-1; TRBD1 matches 9 bases. CDR1 and CDR2 from the germline V gene are LNHDA and SQIVND (reference sequence). The V and J ends lost 3 bases and 0 bases, in that order; junction bases with no gene match: 8. The CDR3 length is 17 residues. CDR3 sequence (DNA): TGTGCCAGTAGTATTCGGGGACAGGGCGAAATGAACACTGAAGCTTTCTTT. As protein: CASSIRGQGEMNTEAFF.

V is TRBV11-2 and J is TRBJ1-1, with TRBD1 as a possible D gene (5 bases). V was cut by 7 bases and J by 4 bases, with 16 bases left in between. The length of the CDR3 is 14 residues. Germline CDR1 and CDR2: SGHAT and FQNNGV. The CDR3: CASTPSEGITEAFF. CDR3 coding DNA: TGTGCCAGCACCCCTTCCGAGGGGATCACTGAAGCTTTCTTT.

This clonotype was seen more than once but under ten times. The CDR3: CASSSPPGTGGLYTEAFF. CDR3 DNA: TGTGCCAGCAGTTCCCCCCCAGGGACAGGGGGCCTGTACACTGAAGCTTTCTTT. V is TRBV14 and J is TRBJ1-1; TRBD1 matches 12 bases. This CDR3 has 18 residues. The germline V gene has CDR1 SGHDN and CDR2 FVKESK. With 6 bases clipped from V and 3 bases from J, the junction kept 14 bases outside the gene matches.

The chain carries TRBV5-1 and TRBJ1-1; possible D gene TRBD1, 5 bases. The CDR3 has 14 residues. Germline-derived CDR1 and CDR2 are SGHRS and YFSETQ. V lost 3 bases, J lost 5 bases, and 14 bases lay in between. CDR3 nucleotides: TGCGCCAGCAGCTCAGGGACTTCAAGGACTGAAGCTTTCTTT. Translated, it gives CASSSGTSRTEAFF.

The rearrangement uses TRBV4-2 and TRBJ1-2, with 12 bases lining up with TRBD1. The CDR3 length is 16 residues. The germline CDR1 and CDR2 sequences are LGHNA and YNFKEQ. J gave up 6 bases and V 4 bases, and 9 bases lay outside the gene matches. The CDR3 loop is CASSPGQGALQHGYTF. The CDR3 nucleotides are TGTGCCAGCAGCCCGGGACAGGGGGCCCTTCAGCATGGCTACACCTTC.

The rearrangement joins TRBV2 to TRBJ2-7; a weak D match, TRBD1 (6 bases). The V gene lost 4 bases and the J gene lost 2 bases, with 12 bases spanning the gap. This CDR3 has 14 residues. CDR1 SNHLY and CDR2 FYNNEI come from the germline V gene. In nucleotides, the CDR3 is TGTGCCAGCAGTGGTAGGCAGGGGACCTACGAGCAGTACTTC. Its protein product is CASSGRQGTYEQYF.

The gene calls are TRBV20-1 and TRBJ1-5; D not resolved. CDR1 DFQATT and CDR2 SNEGSKA come from the germline V gene (reference sequence). CDR3 size: 14 residues. The V gene lost 6 bases and the J gene lost 2 bases, with 14 bases spanning the gap. This chain's CDR3 is CSAKEAAGNQPQHF. CDR3 nucleotide sequence: TGCAGTGCCAAGGAGGCAGCCGGCAATCAGCCCCAGCATTTT.